These 6 T cell receptor beta chains were sequenced from one sample in a study of T cell responses to AZD1222 COVID-19 vaccine. Assay used: immunoSEQ multiplex PCR; TCRdb lists only in-frame clones, some missing. The data show some 160,000 clones, roughly 89% seen once. This specimen consisted of peripheral blood, obtained on day 0 of AZD1222 vaccination. The receptors stem from an adult in good health.

This clone was counted once. The chain has TRBV6-5 and TRBJ1-5, with 7 bases aligning to TRBD1. Per the germline V gene, CDR1 is MNHEY and CDR2 is SVGAGI. The CDR3 runs 14 residues. V trimming: 1 base; J trimming: 7 bases; junction bases outside the gene matches: 4. Here the CDR3 DNA reads TGTGCCAGCAGTTACTACAGGGGTAAACAGCCCCAGCATTTT. It codes for CASSYYRGKQPQHF.

This chain uses TRBV10-2 with TRBJ1-6; D is unclear. V lost 4 bases and J lost 7, with 8 bases in between. The CDR3 extends over 13 amino acids. Germline V gene data show CDR1 as WSHSY and CDR2 as SAAADI. DNA for the CDR3: TGCGCCAGCAGTGGAGGGTTAAATTCACCCCTCCACTTT. Residues: CASSGGLNSPLHF.

This chain links TRBV7-2 with TRBJ1-6, with D unclear. CDR1 is SGHTA and CDR2 is FQGNSA in the germline V gene. Trimming cost V 5 bases and J 7 bases, with 18 bases left between them. This CDR3 spans 16 amino acids. CDR3 amino acids: CASSVGPTASNSPLHF. CDR3 DNA: TGTGCCAGCAGCGTCGGTCCAACGGCTTCAAATTCACCCCTCCACTTT. Supplemented by reference TRBV7-2 and TRBJ1-6, the full variable domain reads GAGVSQSPSNKVTEKGKDVELRCDPISGHTALYWYRQSLGQGLEFLIYFQGNSAPDKSGLPSDRFSAERTGGSVSTLTIQRTQQEDSAVYLCASSVGPTASNSPLHFGNGTRLTVT.

The chain couples TRBV4-2 to TRBJ1-6; TRBD1 aligns across 11 bases. The CDR3 spans 19 residues. Germline V gene lookup returns CDR1 LGHNA and CDR2 YNFKEQ. Trimming removed 1 base from V and 6 bases from J; junction bases left unmatched: 11. CDR3 in amino acids: CASSQAGTGGFLGNSPLHF. For the CDR3, the DNA is TGTGCCAGCAGCCAAGCCGGGACAGGGGGTTTCTTGGGTAATTCACCCCTCCACTTT.

This rearrangement joins TRBV4-1 to TRBJ2-7; D is possibly TRBD2 (5 bases). Germline V CDR1 and CDR2: MGHRA, YSYEKL. This CDR3 contains 15 residues. V shed 0 bases and J shed 4 bases, with 13 bases lying between them. The chain's CDR3 is CASSQDLGGLYEQYF. The CDR3 region has the DNA TGCGCCAGCAGCCAAGATCTTGGCGGACTTTACGAGCAGTACTTC.

The chain carries TRBV6-4 and TRBJ2-3; maybe TRBD1 (5 bases). Trimming stripped 6 bases from V and 0 bases from J, with 10 bases between. The CDR3 contains 14 residues. CDR1 and CDR2 (germline): MRHNA, SNTAGT. CDR3 amino acids: CASSLQASTDTQYF. In DNA, the CDR3 is TGTGCCAGCAGCTTACAGGCTAGCACAGATACGCAGTATTTT.